This T cell receptor beta chain comes out of a study of shared clonotypes between healthy human individuals. Data came from immunoSEQ multiplex PCR; TCRdb stores just in-frame clones and leaves some out. The sample comprises about 960,000 clones, around 80% of which are singletons, and nearly 1.5% rests with the top ten. Whole-study findings and limits: Clonotypes shared by all four sorted-subset donors had higher generation probabilities than non-shared clonotypes.

The CDR3 length is 12 residues. Germline V gives CDR1 SGHTA, CDR2 FQGNSA. Between the trimmed V and J ends, which lost 2 bases and 7 bases, there was a span of 6 bases. Notes on this clone: Its antigen is currently unknown. The sample carries other DNA sequences with the same CDR3.

The sample was memory CD4+ T cells sorted from blood. Stated subset: CD45RA-negative fraction. The chain combines TRBV7-2 with TRBJ2-1; no reliable D call. The sequence was collected from a man aged 18 to 29 in good health. CDR3 protein: CASSLSRNEQFF. The CDR3 DNA is TGTGCCAGCAGCTTAAGCCGGAATGAGCAGTTCTTC. Full variable domain (missing parts from reference TRBV7-2 and TRBJ2-1): GAGVSQSPSNKVTEKGKDVELRCDPISGHTALYWYRQSLGQGLEFLIYFQGNSAPDKSGLPSDRFSAERTGGSVSTLTIQRTQQEDSAVYLCASSLSRNEQFFGPGTRLTVL.